This T cell receptor (beta chain) appears in the sequencing data of a study of early T cells in non-severe SARS-CoV-2 infection. Overall study context: Chains stayed unpaired after sequencing of bulk RNA from unsorted whole blood. General study findings and limits: Using VDJdb, the matching emphasized anti-spike CD8 responses while missing private and CD4 specificities.

The ends were cut back, 6 bases at V and 6 bases at J, with 15 bases in the middle. The CDR3 is 12 amino acids. Per the germline V gene, CDR1 is DFQATT and CDR2 is SNEGSKA (reference sequence). This clonotype was observed at least ten times. The antigen remains undetermined. Unique molecular identifiers tagged individual cDNA molecules. TCRdb re-called the 5' RACE reads through MiXCR, storing one row per CDR3 protein. The sample holds tens of thousands of distinct CDR3 sequences, approximately 6.2% seen once. Sequencing was carried out using whole blood. This sequence was found in an adult who was a healthcare worker with PCR-confirmed SARS-CoV-2 infection or an uninfected control (not recorded which). The chain combines TRBV20-1 with TRBJ2-7; TRBD1 or TRBD2 may be the D gene (6 bases each). The CDR3 here is CSANRDSSEQYF. CDR3 bases: TGCAGTGCGAACAGGGACTCCAGCGAGCAGTACTTC.